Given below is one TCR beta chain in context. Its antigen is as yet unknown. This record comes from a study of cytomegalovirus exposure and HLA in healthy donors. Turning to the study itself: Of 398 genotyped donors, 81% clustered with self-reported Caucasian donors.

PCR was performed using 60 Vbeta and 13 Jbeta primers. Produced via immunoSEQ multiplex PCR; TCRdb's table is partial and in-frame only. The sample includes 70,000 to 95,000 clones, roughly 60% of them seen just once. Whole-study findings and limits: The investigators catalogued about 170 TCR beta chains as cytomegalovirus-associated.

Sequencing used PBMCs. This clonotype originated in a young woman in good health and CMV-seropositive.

The CDR3 coding sequence is TGTGCCAGCAGTTACGGAGCGGGGGCAAGGGAGACCCAGTACTTC. It translates to CASSYGAGARETQYF. The J gene is TRBJ2-5, the V gene TRBV6-6; 8 bases agree with TRBD2. V lost 2 bases and J lost 5; bases outside the gene matches: 7. Germline V gene sequence: CDR1 MNHNY, CDR2 SVGAGI (reference sequence). This CDR3 comprises 15 residues.